This entry lists 22 T cell receptor beta chains sequenced from one sample in a study of cytomegalovirus exposure and HLA in healthy donors. Primers for the PCR totalled 60 Vbeta and 13 Jbeta. Some clones are missing from TCRdb's copy, which holds only in-frame ones; the method was immunoSEQ multiplex PCR. The table shows about 140,000 clones, with roughly 73% occurring only once. Sequences were obtained from PBMCs. All receptors derive from a man in his forties in good health and CMV-seronegative.

This clone appeared once. The V call is TRBV7-2, the J call TRBJ1-4; 9 positions agree with TRBD1. The CDR3 has 14 amino acids. Germline lookup yields CDR1 SGHTA and CDR2 FQGNSA. V dropped 4 bases and J dropped 7; count of bases not matched to a gene: 4. The CDR3 nucleotides are TGTGCCAGCAGCTCGGGACAGGGAAGTGAAAAACTGTTTTTT. Translation gives CASSSGQGSEKLFF. The variable domain in full, completed from reference TRBV7-2 and TRBJ1-4, reads GAGVSQSPSNKVTEKGKDVELRCDPISGHTALYWYRQSLGQGLEFLIYFQGNSAPDKSGLPSDRFSAERTGGSVSTLTIQRTQQEDSAVYLCASSSGQGSEKLFFGSGTQLSVL.

The rearrangement links TRBV28 to TRBJ2-3; 9 nucleotides match TRBD2. The length of the CDR3 is 16 residues. CDR1 and CDR2 (germline): MDHEN, SYDVKM. After removal of 5 bases from V and 1 base from J, the junction contained 7 bases not matched to a gene. The CDR3 nucleotides are TGTGCCAGCAGTGCTGCTTTAGCGGGGGGCACAGATACGCAGTATTTT. It translates to CASSAALAGGTDTQYF.

The chain couples TRBV5-1 to TRBJ2-2; 15 bases agree with TRBD2. Germline V gives CDR1 SGHRS, CDR2 YFSETQ. Trimming at V came to 4 bases and at J to 14 bases, leaving 18 bases not matched to a gene. CDR3 length: 18 residues. The CDR3 is CASSPYSARTSGGGELFF. CDR3 bases: TGCGCCAGCAGCCCCTATAGCGCCCGGACTAGCGGGGGGGGCGAACTGTTTTTT.

The chain carries TRBV7-2 and TRBJ2-2, with D perhaps TRBD1 (6 bases). Germline V gene sequence: CDR1 SGHTA, CDR2 FQGNSA. V lost 6 bases and J 1 base, leaving 9 bases between the germline ends. This CDR3 spans 14 amino acids. This chain's CDR3 is CASRGTQNTGELFF. Here the CDR3 DNA reads TGTGCCAGCAGGGGGACACAGAACACCGGGGAGCTGTTTTTT.

The chain carries TRBV7-2 and TRBJ1-4; the match to TRBD1 covers 8 bases. Germline loops: CDR1 SGHTA, CDR2 FQGNSA. The V gene end was trimmed by 1 base and the J gene end by 7 bases; junction bases not matched to a gene: 2. This CDR3 region has 14 residues. The chain's CDR3 is CASSLGQGSEKLFF. The CDR3 nucleotides read TGTGCCAGCAGCTTAGGACAGGGGTCTGAAAAACTGTTTTTT. The full variable domain, in which reference TRBV7-2 and TRBJ1-4 provide the parts outside the CDR3, is GAGVSQSPSNKVTEKGKDVELRCDPISGHTALYWYRQSLGQGLEFLIYFQGNSAPDKSGLPSDRFSAERTGGSVSTLTIQRTQQEDSAVYLCASSLGQGSEKLFFGSGTQLSVL.

The V call is TRBV29-1, the J call TRBJ1-1; D is unresolved. Germline assignment: CDR1 SQVTM and CDR2 ANQGSEA. The CDR3 loop spans 14 amino acids. Between the trimmed V and J ends, which lost 7 bases and 6 bases, there was a span of 21 bases. In nucleotides, the CDR3 is TGCAGCGCCTCGACTCCTGACTTGGGAGCTGAAGCTTTCTTT. Translating gives CSASTPDLGAEAFF.

The genes are TRBV6-4 and TRBJ2-3; 8 bases fit TRBD1. The CDR3 has 16 residues. Germline V gives CDR1 MRHNA, CDR2 SNTAGT. J lost 3 bases, V lost 0 bases, and 5 bases had no gene match. The CDR3, as DNA: TGTGCCAGCAGTGACTCGGCCGGACAGGGTACAGATACGCAGTATTTT. It yields the protein CASSDSAGQGTDTQYF.

The chain uses TRBV23-1 and TRBJ1-1; TRBD1 aligns across 8 bases. TRBV23-1 is an ORF for which the function is uncertain. The J segment lost 4 bases and the V segment lost 6 bases, leaving 4 bases of the junction unmatched. The CDR3 sequence is 13 residues long. The chain's CDR3 is CASSPDRATEAFF. CDR3 nucleotides: TGCGCCAGCAGCCCGGACAGGGCCACTGAAGCTTTCTTT.

This clone was found once. This sequence joins TRBV9 and TRBJ2-5; TRBD2 matches 12 bases. V was clipped by 0 bases and J by 5 bases; unmatched bases: 8. The germline gives CDR1 SGDLS, CDR2 YYNGEE. The CDR3 consists of 17 residues. The CDR3 bases are TGTGCCAGCAGCGTAGGTGCCCAGACTAGCGGGGGTGAGACCCAGTACTTC. Protein product: CASSVGAQTSGGETQYF.

The chain carries TRBV5-1 and TRBJ2-3; the D gene is possibly TRBD1 (6 bases). Germline values: CDR1 SGHRS, CDR2 YFSETQ. The V gene lost 0 bases and the J gene lost 1 base, with 9 bases spanning the gap. This CDR3 has 15 residues. CDR3 in amino acids: CASSLGGLGTDTQYF. The CDR3 coding sequence is TGCGCCAGCAGCTTGGGGGGGCTAGGCACAGATACGCAGTATTTT.

The V gene is TRBV5-1, the J gene TRBJ1-5, with a weak D call TRBD1 (5 bases). From germline, CDR1 is SGHRS and CDR2 YFSETQ. The CDR3 totals 14 residues. Trimming shortened V by 4 bases and J by 2 bases, and 10 bases separated the two germline ends. As DNA, the CDR3 is TGCGCCAGCAGCCCGGGGGAGGGCAATCAGCCCCAGCATTTT. As protein: CASSPGEGNQPQHF.

The chain is built from TRBV27 and TRBJ2-5, with D uncertain. The J call may be mistaken, given a closer DNA end match to TRBJ2-7. This CDR3 is 14 amino acids long. Germline values: CDR1 MNHEY, CDR2 SMNVEV (reference sequence). CDR3 residues: CASSFYANSYEQYF. CDR3 nucleotide sequence: TGTGCCAGCAGTTTTTATGCAAACTCCTACGAGCAGTACTTC.

The V and J genes are TRBV6-1 and TRBJ2-7, with 7 bases that match TRBD1. The V segment lost 3 bases and the J segment 6 bases; nucleotides outside the gene matches: 8. The CDR3 totals 14 residues. Germline CDR1 and CDR2: MNHNS and SASEGT. The DNA for the CDR3 is TGTGCCAGCAGTGATAGTAGGGGGCGCGCCGAGCAGTACTTC. The encoded protein is CASSDSRGRAEQYF.

The rearrangement links TRBV29-1 to TRBJ2-5, with TRBD1 as a possible D gene (7 bases). The DNA end is a closer match to TRBJ2-7, so the J assignment may be wrong. This CDR3 comprises 13 residues. Germline V gives CDR1 SQVTM, CDR2 ANQGSEA. CDR3 amino acids: CSVGNRGGYEQYF. The CDR3 DNA reads as TGCAGCGTTGGAAACAGGGGAGGCTACGAGCAGTACTTC.

This clone has a handful of counts. V and J are TRBV10-2 and TRBJ1-2; TRBD1 matches 12 bases. CDR1 and CDR2 from the germline V gene are WSHSY and SAAADI. This CDR3 has 15 residues. Unmatched junction bases numbered 10, after V lost 6 bases and J lost 8 bases. CDR3 sequence reads: CASRAPGQGAGGYTF. DNA of the CDR3: TGCGCCAGCAGGGCTCCGGGACAGGGGGCAGGGGGCTACACCTTC.

The J gene is TRBJ1-2, the V gene TRBV7-9; D perhaps matches TRBD1 (6 bases). The germline V gene has CDR1 SEHNR and CDR2 FQNEAQ (reference sequence). Trimming removed 1 base from V and 4 bases from J, with 13 bases in between. The CDR3 sequence is 15 residues long. CDR3 protein: CASSLGDLRGYGYTF. The CDR3 DNA sequence: TGTGCCAGCAGCTTAGGAGACCTCAGGGGCTATGGCTACACCTTC.

A word on this clone: This sample also contains other DNA sequences that code for the same CDR3. The CDR3 nucleotides read TGTGCCAGCAGCTTAGATGGCAGGTCCTCTGGAAACACCATATATTTT. It encodes CASSLDGRSSGNTIYF. This sequence joins TRBV7-2 and TRBJ1-3; D is uncertain. The CDR3 totals 16 residues. Germline CDR1 and CDR2: SGHTA and FQGNSA. Trimming removed 1 base at V and 0 bases at J, with 10 bases between.

This clone was observed a handful of times. This chain uses TRBV9 with TRBJ2-6; tentative D call: TRBD1 (6 bases). Germline assignment: CDR1 SGDLS and CDR2 YYNGEE. The length of the CDR3 is 15 residues. V was cut by 1 base and J by 2 bases, with 7 bases left in between. The CDR3 reads CASSVWGPGANVLTF. In DNA, the CDR3 is TGTGCCAGCAGCGTATGGGGGCCTGGGGCCAACGTCCTGACTTTC.

This clone was counted once. The V gene is TRBV6-1, the J gene TRBJ2-7, with TRBD2 as a possible D gene (5 bases). The CDR3 sequence is 14 residues long. Looked up from germline, CDR1 is MNHNS and CDR2 is SASEGT. Trimming took 6 bases from V and 5 from J, leaving 17 bases between them. CDR3 sequence (DNA): TGTGCCAGCAGCCAGCGGCCGGGCAACCACGAGCAGTACTTC. It yields the protein CASSQRPGNHEQYF.

The V call is TRBV11-2, the J call TRBJ2-5; 10 nucleotides agree with TRBD1. V shed 4 bases and J 2 bases; nucleotides not matched to a gene: 4. Germline assignment: CDR1 SGHAT and CDR2 FQNNGV. The length of the CDR3 is 15 residues. DNA for the CDR3: TGTGCCAGCAGCTCAGACAGGGGGCATCAAGAGACCCAGTACTTC. Protein sequence: CASSSDRGHQETQYF. The full variable domain, its missing parts supplied by reference TRBV11-2 and TRBJ2-5, is EAGVAQSPRYKIIEKRQSVAFWCNPISGHATLYWYQQILGQGPKLLIQFQNNGVVDDSQLPKDRFSAERLKGVDSTLKIQPAKLEDSAVYLCASSSDRGHQETQYFGPGTRLLVL.

The chain is built from TRBV5-1 and TRBJ1-1, with 7 bases that match TRBD1. Trimming removed 3 bases from V and 7 bases from J; junction bases left unmatched: 6. There are 13 residues in the CDR3. From germline, CDR1 is SGHRS and CDR2 YFSETQ. CDR3 loop: CASSSGTANEAFF. Here the CDR3 DNA reads TGCGCCAGCAGCTCCGGGACAGCTAATGAAGCTTTCTTT.

V usage is TRBV7-9 and J usage is TRBJ2-7, with 11 positions matching TRBD1. Trimming removed 5 bases from V and 2 bases from J; junction bases left unmatched: 5. The CDR3 has 15 amino acids. The germline V gene has CDR1 SEHNR and CDR2 FQNEAQ (reference sequence). The DNA of the CDR3 is TGTGCCAGCAGCCGGCCGGGACAGGGGGCCTACGAGCAGTACTTC. This gives the protein CASSRPGQGAYEQYF. The entire variable domain, with the rest obtained from reference TRBV7-9 and TRBJ2-7, is as follows: DTGVSQNPRHKITKRGQNVTFRCDPISEHNRLYWYRQTLGQGPEFLTYFQNEAQLEKSRLLSDRFSAERPKGSFSTLEIQRTEQGDSAMYLCASSRPGQGAYEQYFGPGTRLTVT.